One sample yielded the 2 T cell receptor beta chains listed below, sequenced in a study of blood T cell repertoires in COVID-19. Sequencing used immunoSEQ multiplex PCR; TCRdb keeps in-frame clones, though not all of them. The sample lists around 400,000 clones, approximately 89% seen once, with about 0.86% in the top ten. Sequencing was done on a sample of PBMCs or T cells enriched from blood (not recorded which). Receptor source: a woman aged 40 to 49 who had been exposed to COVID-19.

As DNA, the CDR3 is TGTGCCAGCAGCTTGGGAGGCCTGAGCAATCAGCCCCAGCATTTT. It codes for CASSLGGLSNQPQHF. This sequence joins TRBV5-4 and TRBJ1-5; D unclear. Germline CDR1 reads SGHNT; CDR2 reads YYREEE (reference sequence). The length of the CDR3 is 15 residues. V gave up 0 bases and J gave up 1 base, with 8 bases separating them.

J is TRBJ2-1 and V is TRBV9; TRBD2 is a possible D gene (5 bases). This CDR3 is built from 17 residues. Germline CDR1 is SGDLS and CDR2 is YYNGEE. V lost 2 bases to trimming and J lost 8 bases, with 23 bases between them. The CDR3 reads CASSVTSRDRWVDEQFF. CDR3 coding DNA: TGTGCCAGCAGCGTCACGTCACGGGATCGGTGGGTGGATGAGCAGTTCTTC.